The 13 T cell receptor beta chains below were found in one sample sequenced in a study of control samples from healthy donors and cancer patients. Assay: immunoSEQ multiplex PCR; the TCRdb copy retains only in-frame clones and omits some. Here the sample spans more than 95,000 clones, around 87% being singletons. Sequenced material: blood. These TCRs come from a middle-aged man in good health.

The V gene is TRBV5-8, the J gene TRBJ2-3, with 8 nucleotides matching TRBD1. Germline V gene sequence: CDR1 SGHTS, CDR2 YDEGEE. The CDR3 length is 16 residues. The J segment lost 0 bases and the V segment lost 2 bases, leaving 5 bases of the junction unmatched. CDR3 coding DNA: TGTGCCAGCAGCTTATCGACAGGGGCTAGCACAGATACGCAGTATTTT. This sequence encodes CASSLSTGASTDTQYF.

This clone showed up just once. The chain carries TRBV18 and TRBJ2-1; either TRBD1 or TRBD2 may supply D (6 bases each). Between the trimmed V and J ends, which lost 2 bases and 8 bases, there was a span of 16 bases. CDR1 and CDR2 (germline): KGHSH, LQKENI. This CDR3 is built from 15 residues. The DNA for the CDR3 is TGTGCCAGCTCACCATGGGGGGCCGTTGGCGATGAGCAGTTCTTC. Its translation is CASSPWGAVGDEQFF.

This chain links TRBV18 with TRBJ2-7; 9 bases are shared with TRBD1. CDR3 length: 14 residues. The V and J ends lost 6 bases and 5 bases, in that order; junction bases with no gene match: 8. Germline-derived CDR1 and CDR2 are KGHSH and LQKENI. The DNA for the CDR3 is TGTGCCAGCTCCCCCGGGACAGGGAGCAACGAGCAGTACTTC. It encodes CASSPGTGSNEQYF.

The CDR3 bases are TGCGCCAGCAGCTTGGCCCGGGGGTTCGGAAACAATGAGCAGTTCTTC. It codes for CASSLARGFGNNEQFF. V and J are TRBV5-1 and TRBJ2-1; D is perhaps TRBD2 (6 bases). V lost 0 bases, J lost 5 bases, and 15 bases lay in between. The CDR3 extends over 16 amino acids. In germline, CDR1 is SGHRS, CDR2 YFSETQ.

The sample holds a few counts of this clone. The chain combines TRBV12-3 or TRBV12-4 with TRBJ1-2; D gene ambiguous. This CDR3 contains 11 residues. V was clipped by 6 bases and J by 4 bases, with 6 bases between them. The CDR3: CASSQFYGYTF. The CDR3 region has the DNA TGTGCCAGCAGCCAGTTCTATGGCTACACCTTC.

The chain uses TRBV10-3 and TRBJ1-2; 9 bases line up with TRBD1. V trimming: 5 bases; J trimming: 2 bases; junction bases outside the gene matches: 6. The CDR3 runs 15 residues. From germline, CDR1 is ENHRY and CDR2 SYGVKD. The CDR3 reads CAISQGQGTNYGYTF. The CDR3 DNA reads TGTGCCATCAGTCAAGGACAGGGGACGAACTATGGCTACACCTTC.

About this clone: Within the sample, other DNA sequences also encode this same CDR3. The chain is built from TRBV18 and TRBJ1-2; 7 nucleotides match TRBD1. V trimming: 5 bases; J trimming: 3 bases; junction bases outside the gene matches: 3. Germline CDR1 is KGHSH and CDR2 is LQKENI. This CDR3 is 13 amino acids long. The CDR3 loop reads CASSSDRDYGYTF. CDR3 DNA: TGTGCCAGCTCATCCGACAGGGACTATGGCTACACCTTC.

This chain links TRBV5-4 with TRBJ1-5, with a tentative D call TRBD1 (5 bases). This CDR3 contains 14 residues. The germline CDR1 and CDR2 sequences are SGHNT and YYREEE (reference sequence). V was shortened by 4 bases and J by 5 bases, with 13 bases between the two germline ends. CDR3 sequence (DNA): TGTGCCAGCAGCCCGGTCGCAGGGCATCAGCCCCAGCATTTT. Translation gives CASSPVAGHQPQHF.

This clone was found once. The chain uses TRBV2 and TRBJ1-5, with TRBD1 matching over 7 bases. The J segment lost 7 bases and the V segment lost 3 bases, leaving 3 bases of the junction unmatched. Germline loops: CDR1 SNHLY, CDR2 FYNNEI. The CDR3 sequence is 13 residues long. The chain's CDR3 is CASSEGTEQPQHF. CDR3 in DNA: TGTGCCAGCAGTGAGGGGACAGAACAGCCCCAGCATTTT.

This sequence joins TRBV7-2 and TRBJ2-3, with 7 positions matching TRBD2. Germline V gives CDR1 SGHTA, CDR2 FQGNSA. This CDR3 is built from 15 residues. V was clipped by 4 bases and J by 3 bases; unmatched bases: 7. The chain's CDR3 is CASSSSGHGTDTQYF. The CDR3 nucleotides are TGTGCCAGCAGCTCTAGCGGCCACGGGACAGATACGCAGTATTTT.

This chain connects TRBV27 to TRBJ1-5; tentatively, D is TRBD1 (6 bases). CDR3 size: 13 residues. The germline gives CDR1 MNHEY, CDR2 SMNVEV (reference sequence). V was clipped by 2 bases and J by 5 bases, with 7 bases between them. The CDR3 protein is CASSLAGDQPQHF. The CDR3 bases are TGTGCCAGCAGTTTAGCAGGGGATCAGCCCCAGCATTTT.

The chain joins TRBV6-6 to TRBJ1-6; D not certain. CDR1 and CDR2 (germline): MNHNY, SVGAGI (reference sequence). V lost 4 bases to trimming and J lost 5 bases, with 15 bases between them. This CDR3 is 16 amino acids long. The CDR3 DNA follows: TGTGCCAGCAGTTGGACGGGTATTAGCGATAATTCACCCCTCCACTTT. It specifies CASSWTGISDNSPLHF.

V and J are TRBV5-1 and TRBJ1-2; possibly TRBD1 for D (5 bases). Between the trimmed V and J ends, which lost 2 bases and 0 bases, there was a span of 11 bases. The V gene's germline CDR1 is SGHRS and CDR2 YFSETQ. The CDR3 sequence is 15 residues long. The chain's CDR3 is CASSLGDVANYGYTF. As DNA, the CDR3 is TGCGCCAGCAGCTTAGGGGACGTAGCTAACTATGGCTACACCTTC. The variable domain in full, completed from reference TRBV5-1 and TRBJ1-2, reads KAGVTQTPRYLIKTRGQQVTLSCSPISGHRSVSWYQQTPGQGLQFLFEYFSETQRNKGNFPGRFSGRQFSNSRSEMNVSTLELGDSALYLCASSLGDVANYGYTFGSGTRLTVV.